This T cell receptor (beta chain) was retrieved from a study of breast tumors, draining lymph nodes, adjacent tissues. As for this clonotype: Antigen: not known.

MiXCR was run by TCRdb on the multiplex PCR reads, yielding one entry per CDR3 protein. The sample has about 47,000 distinct CDR3 sequences, under 25% seen once. Germline CDR1 LGHDT, CDR2 YNNKEL (reference sequence). The V gene end was trimmed by 1 base and the J gene end by 9 bases; junction bases not matched to a gene: 5. CDR3 length equals 14 residues. Findings and limits, study-wide: Data fit most tumor T cells coming from lymph node, expanding in tumor. Compared with lymph nodes, tumors were less diverse; compared with nontumor tissue, more. Tumor T cell lymph node origin was a supported hypothesis, not proven. Luminal-like breast cancer showed significantly greater tumor-nontumor repertoire similarity than basal-like breast cancer did.

This TCR was recovered from a female donor with breast cancer. Some clones in this sample may be carry-over from other donors' samples. The sequenced sample was breast tumor tissue. The chain couples TRBV3-1 to TRBJ1-5, with TRBD1 matching 8 bases. CDR3 protein: CASSQGTGRGPQHF. The CDR3 DNA sequence: TGTGCCAGCAGCCAAGGGACAGGGCGGGGGCCCCAGCATTTT.